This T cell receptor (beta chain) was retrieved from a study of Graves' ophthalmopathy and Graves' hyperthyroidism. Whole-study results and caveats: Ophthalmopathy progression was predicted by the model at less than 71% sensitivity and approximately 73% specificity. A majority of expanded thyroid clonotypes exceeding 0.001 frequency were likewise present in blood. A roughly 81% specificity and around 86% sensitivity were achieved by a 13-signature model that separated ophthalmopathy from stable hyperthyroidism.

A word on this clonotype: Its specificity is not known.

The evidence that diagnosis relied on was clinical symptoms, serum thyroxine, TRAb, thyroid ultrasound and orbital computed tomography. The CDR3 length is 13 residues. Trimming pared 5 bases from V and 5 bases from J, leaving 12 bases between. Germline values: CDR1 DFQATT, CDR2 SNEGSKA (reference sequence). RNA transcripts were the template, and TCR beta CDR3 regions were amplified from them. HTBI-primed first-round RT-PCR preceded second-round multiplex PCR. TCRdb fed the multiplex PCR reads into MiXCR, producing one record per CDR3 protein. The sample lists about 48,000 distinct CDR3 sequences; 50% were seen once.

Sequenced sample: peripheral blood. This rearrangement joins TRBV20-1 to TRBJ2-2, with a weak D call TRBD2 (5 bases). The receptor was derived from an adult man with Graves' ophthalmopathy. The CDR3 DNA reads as TGCAGTGCTGCCTATAGGGAGACCGGGGAGCTGTTTTTT. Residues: CSAAYRETGELFF.